This T cell receptor (beta chain) was sequenced for a study of shared clonotypes between healthy human individuals. Sequenced by immunoSEQ multiplex PCR; TCRdb stores in-frame clones only, minus some. The sample holds a few hundred thousand clones, about nine tenths seen once. Germline CDR1 reads LGHNA; CDR2 reads YSLEER. V was pared by 1 base and J by 2 bases, with 12 bases between. The CDR3 length is 15 residues. This clone was observed a handful of times. This chain joins TRBV4-3 and TRBJ2-7; a weak D match, TRBD2 (5 bases). The origin of this receptor is a man younger than 35 in good health. Specimen: memory CD8+ T cells sorted from blood. The sample's subset: CD45RO+ cells pooled with CCR7-negative TemRA cells. In DNA, the CDR3 is TGCGCCAGCAGCCAAGCTCCGGGATCGACCTACGAGCAGTACTTC. It yields the protein CASSQAPGSTYEQYF.